Below, one TCR beta chain is given with its context. Its antigen is as yet unknown. The study ran its PCR with 60 Vbeta and 13 Jbeta primers. Method: immunoSEQ multiplex PCR; TCRdb's copy keeps in-frame clones and lacks some. The data contain around 130,000 clones, roughly 80% of them seen just once; the ten biggest clones take up 2.5% to 3.5%. The data originate from a study of cytomegalovirus exposure and HLA in healthy donors. About the study: A previous analysis identified approximately 120 million unique TCR beta sequences derived from some 170 million T cells. The study, taken as a whole, reports: Rare sequences made up most TCRs, while some public TCRs were found in many donors. Investigators reported about 160 TCR beta chains as tied to cytomegalovirus.

The V and J ends lost 3 bases and 3 bases respectively, with 15 bases between them. Germline values: CDR1 KGHSH, CDR2 LQKENI. The CDR3 runs 15 residues. The receptor was derived from a male donor in good health and CMV-seronegative. Sequenced input: PBMCs. V gene TRBV18 combines with J gene TRBJ2-7; the D is unclear. CDR3 loop: CASSPRRASGYEQYF. The CDR3 DNA reads TGTGCCAGCTCACCCCGAAGAGCCTCGGGCTACGAGCAGTACTTC.